This TCR beta chain was sequenced in a study of CD8+ T cells in alopecia areata. Background on the study: Tofacitinib lasted 6 to 18 months, then 6 months off drug.

Findings and caveats of the study: Lesional scalp displayed greater clonality than normal scalp, most notably in alopecia totalis/universalis.

Isolated RNA was reverse transcribed into cDNA used as the sequencing template. Sequencing used immunoSEQ multiplex PCR; TCRdb keeps in-frame clones, though not all of them. The data show 160,000 or so clones, 50% to 65% seen once. Per germline, CDR1 SQVTM and CDR2 ANQGSEA. V was pared by 1 base and J by 3 bases, with 5 bases of the junction left unmatched. The CDR3 has 15 amino acids. Worth noting for this clone: No antigen is known for it.

The source material was CD8+ T cells sorted from blood, sampled at week 0. The sequence derives from a human donor with alopecia areata. The chain combines TRBV29-1 with TRBJ2-1, with 8 bases matching TRBD2. CDR3 in amino acids: CSVEGPLAGYNEQFF. In DNA form, the CDR3 reads TGCAGCGTTGAAGGGCCCCTAGCGGGCTACAATGAGCAGTTCTTC.